The entry below gives a single T cell receptor (beta chain) sequence along with its context. Antigen: not known. The data originate from a study of T cell responses to AZD1222 COVID-19 vaccine. Study observations and caveats: There were vaccine-associated CD4 TCRs across spike, dominant at 160-218 and 743-854. Clonal diversity was possibly underestimated, and white British individuals and females predominated among donors. Variant regions that are unmutated are reportedly the target of nearly half of spike-specific TCRs. Without day 14 samples, only post-peak T cell repertoires were studied.

Generated by immunoSEQ multiplex PCR, the TCRdb table keeps only in-frame clones and is missing some. The sample lists around 84,000 clones, about 90% occurring once. The CDR3 totals 17 residues. The germline CDR1 and CDR2 sequences are SGHNT and YYREEE (reference sequence). V dropped 4 bases and J dropped 0 bases, with 14 bases sitting between them. This chain links TRBV5-4 with TRBJ2-6; D gene uncertain. The origin of this receptor is an adult in good health. The sample in question was peripheral blood, obtained on day 0 of AZD1222 vaccination. CDR3 bases: TGTGCCAGCAGCCCGGACGGACCGAGCTCTGGGGCCAACGTCCTGACTTTC. Protein: CASSPDGPSSGANVLTF.